This T cell receptor beta chain came from a study of OX40 agonist ivuxolimab in advanced cancers. This CDR3 has 16 amino acids. Trimming stripped 0 bases from V and 8 bases from J, with 17 bases between. Germline CDR1 MGHRA, CDR2 YSYEKL. TCRdb keeps only in-frame clones here, not all; method: immunoSEQ multiplex PCR. The sample yields approximately 81,000 clones, 93% seen once. Of note for this clone: Antigen: not known.

Study-wide findings and caveats: Averaging showed that CD8+ T cells had more expanded clones than CD4+ did.

The gene calls are TRBV4-1 and TRBJ2-1; D is possibly TRBD2 (5 bases). This specimen was CD4+ or CD8+ T cells sorted from blood, taken in a trial of the OX40 agonist ivuxolimab. This receptor was taken from an adult with an advanced solid tumor such as melanoma, head and neck, liver or kidney cancer. CDR3 loop: CASSQEGAGPPDEQFF. Written as DNA, the CDR3 is TGCGCCAGCAGCCAAGAAGGCGCGGGCCCCCCCGATGAGCAGTTCTTC.